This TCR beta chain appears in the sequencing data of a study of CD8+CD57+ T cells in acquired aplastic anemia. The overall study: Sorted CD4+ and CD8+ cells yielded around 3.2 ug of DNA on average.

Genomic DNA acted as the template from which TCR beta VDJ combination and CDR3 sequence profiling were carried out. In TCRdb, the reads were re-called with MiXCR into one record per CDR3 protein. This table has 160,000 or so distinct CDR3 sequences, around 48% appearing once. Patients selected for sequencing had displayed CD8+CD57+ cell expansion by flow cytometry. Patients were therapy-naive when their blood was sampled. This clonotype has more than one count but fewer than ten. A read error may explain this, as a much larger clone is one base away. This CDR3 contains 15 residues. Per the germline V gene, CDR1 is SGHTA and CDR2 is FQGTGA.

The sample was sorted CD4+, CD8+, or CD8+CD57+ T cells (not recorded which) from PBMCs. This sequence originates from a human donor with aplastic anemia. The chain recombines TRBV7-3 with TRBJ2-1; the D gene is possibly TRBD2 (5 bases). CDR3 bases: TGTGCCAGCAGCCTTGACTACTCCTCCTACAATGGGCAGTTCTTC. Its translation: CASSLDYSSYNGQFF.